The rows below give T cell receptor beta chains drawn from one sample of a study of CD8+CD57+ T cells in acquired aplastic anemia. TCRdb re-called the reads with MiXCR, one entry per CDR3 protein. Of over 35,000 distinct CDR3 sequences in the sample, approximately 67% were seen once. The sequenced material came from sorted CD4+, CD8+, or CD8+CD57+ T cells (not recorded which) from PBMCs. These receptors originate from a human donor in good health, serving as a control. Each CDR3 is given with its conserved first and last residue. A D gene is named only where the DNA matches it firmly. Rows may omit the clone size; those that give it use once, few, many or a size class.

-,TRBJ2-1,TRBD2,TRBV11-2,TGTGCCAGCAGCCTGACTAGCGGAAACTACAATGAGCAGTTCTTC,CASSLTSGNYNEQFF
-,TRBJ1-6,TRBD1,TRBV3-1,TGTGCCAGCAGTTCCGGGACAGATAATTCACCCCTCCACTTT,CASSSGTDNSPLHF
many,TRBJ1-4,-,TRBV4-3,TGCGCCAGCAGCCAAGATTCAATTATAGGAGGGCAGGGAGGTGAAAAACTGTTTTTT,CASSQDSIIGGQGGEKLFF
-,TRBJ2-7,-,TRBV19,TGTGCCAGTAGTATAGCGGCGACTCCCGAGCAGTACTTC,CASSIAATPEQYF
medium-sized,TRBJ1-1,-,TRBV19,TGTGCCAGTAGTATCGCAGGGCAGAGGGACACTGAAGCTTTCTTT,CASSIAGQRDTEAFF
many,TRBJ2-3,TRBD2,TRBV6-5,TGTGCCAGCAGATCTCTCCCGGGACTAGCCACAGATACGCAGTATTTT,CASRSLPGLATDTQYF
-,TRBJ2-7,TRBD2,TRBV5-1,TGCGCCAGCAGCTTTGTGAGCGGGGGACCCTACGAGCAGTACTTC,CASSFVSGGPYEQYF
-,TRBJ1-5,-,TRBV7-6,TGTGCCAGCAGCCTTATTGACCAGCCCCAGCATTTT,CASSLIDQPQHF
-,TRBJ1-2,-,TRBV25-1,TGTGCCAGCCATCGGGGAGCGGGGGGCTACACCTTC,CASHRGAGGYTF
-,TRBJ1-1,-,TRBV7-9,TGTGCCAGCAGCTGGGAGGACGCTGAAGCTTTCTTT,CASSWEDAEAFF
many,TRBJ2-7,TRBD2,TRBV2,TGTGCCAGCAGTCATAGACTAGCGGGGAGCGACGAGCAGTACTTC,CASSHRLAGSDEQYF
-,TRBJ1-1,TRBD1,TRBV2,TGTGCCAGCCGGCTGGGACAGGGGAACACTGAAGCTTTCTTT,CASRLGQGNTEAFF
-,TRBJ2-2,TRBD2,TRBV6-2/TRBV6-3,TGCGCCAGCAGCCGTAGCGGGGGGGCGTTCGGGGAGCTGCTTTTT,CASSRSGGAFGELLF
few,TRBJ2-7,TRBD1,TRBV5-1,TGCGCCAGCGGCTTGGGACAGGGGCCCTCCTACGAGCAGTACTTC,CASGLGQGPSYEQYF
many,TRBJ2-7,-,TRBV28,TGTGCCAGCAGTTTTCAAGGGTTCTCCTACGAGCAGTACTTC,CASSFQGFSYEQYF
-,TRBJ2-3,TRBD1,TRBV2,TGTGCCAGCAGCCACCTCCGGGACAGCCCCGGGGATACGCAGTATTTT,CASSHLRDSPGDTQYF
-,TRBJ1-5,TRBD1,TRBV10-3,TGTGCCATCACCGAAGGACAGGGCCAGCCCCAGCATTTT,CAITEGQGQPQHF
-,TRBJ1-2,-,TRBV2,TGTGCCAGCAGCCCCTCCCCTGGGGATGGCTACACCTTC,CASSPSPGDGYTF
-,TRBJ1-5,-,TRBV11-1,TGTGCCAGCAGCTTAGCAGGGGGGGTGGTGGGCCAGCCCCAGCATTTT,CASSLAGGVVGQPQHF
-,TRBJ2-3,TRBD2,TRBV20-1,TGCAGTGCTTGGGGGACTACCTCCGGCACAGATACGCAGTATTTT,CSAWGTTSGTDTQYF
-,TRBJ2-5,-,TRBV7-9,TGTGCCAGCAGCTTAGTGGCGGAAGAGACCCAGTACTTC,CASSLVAEETQYF
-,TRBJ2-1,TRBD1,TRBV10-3,TGTGCCATCAGTGAGCCGGGACAGGGACTGAATGAGCAGTTCTTC,CAISEPGQGLNEQFF
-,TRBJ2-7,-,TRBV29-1,TGCAGCGTTGACGTTGGGGGATACGAGCAGTACTTC,CSVDVGGYEQYF
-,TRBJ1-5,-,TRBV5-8,TGTGCCAGCAGTCACAGCCGACTGGGGAATCAGCCCCAGCATTTT,CASSHSRLGNQPQHF
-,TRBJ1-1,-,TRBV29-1,TGCAGCGTTGAGGGAAGAGAGGGCACTGAAGCTTTCTTT,CSVEGREGTEAFF
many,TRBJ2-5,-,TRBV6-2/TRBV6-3,TGTGCCAGCAGTTGGGGGGCTCAAGAGACCCAGTACTTC,CASSWGAQETQYF
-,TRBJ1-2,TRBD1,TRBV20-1,TGCAGTGCTAGAAGGGGGCAGGGGATAGACTATGGCTACACCTTC,CSARRGQGIDYGYTF
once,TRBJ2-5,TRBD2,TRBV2,TGTGCCAGCAGTGATGGCGGGGGGGTTCGGGAGACCCAGTACTTC,CASSDGGGVRETQYF
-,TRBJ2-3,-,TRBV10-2,TGCGCCAGCAGTGAGTCGTGGCGGACCAGCACAGATACGCAGTATTTT,CASSESWRTSTDTQYF
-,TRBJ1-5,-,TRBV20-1,TGCAGTGCTAGTGGCGGGGGCGGCCATCAGCCCCAGCATTTT,CSASGGGGHQPQHF
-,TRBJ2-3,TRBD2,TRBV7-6,TGTGCCAGCAGCTTCCCTAGCGGGGGGACCTTAGGGAGCACAGATACGCAGTATTTT,CASSFPSGGTLGSTDTQYF
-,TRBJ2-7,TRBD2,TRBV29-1,TGCAGCGTTGCTAGCGGGACGAGCTCCTACGAGCAGTACTTC,CSVASGTSSYEQYF
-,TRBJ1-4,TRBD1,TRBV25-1,TGTGCCAGCAGTGAATCAGGGGGGGACTTCGGAAAACTGCTTTTT,CASSESGGDFGKLLF
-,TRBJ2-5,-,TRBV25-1,TGTGCCAGCAGCCTAAAAACAGGGTTGTGGGAGACCCAGTACTTC,CASSLKTGLWETQYF
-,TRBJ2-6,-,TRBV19,TGTGCCAGTAGTATACCCGGAGGATCTGGGGCCAACGTCCTGACTTTC,CASSIPGGSGANVLTF
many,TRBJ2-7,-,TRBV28,TGTGCCAGCAGTTTACTCCTAACCTACGAGCAGTACTTC,CASSLLLTYEQYF
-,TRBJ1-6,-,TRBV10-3,TGTGCCATCAGTGAGCAGGGGTCTAATTCACCCCTCCACTTT,CAISEQGSNSPLHF
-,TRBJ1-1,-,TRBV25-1,TGTGCCAGCAGTGAATACGGGGGGAACACTGAAGCTTTCTTT,CASSEYGGNTEAFF
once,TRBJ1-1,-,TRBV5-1,TGCGCCAGCAGCGTCACCGGTGGAACTGAAGCTTTCTTT,CASSVTGGTEAFF
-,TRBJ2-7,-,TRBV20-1,TGCAGTGCTAGTGGACCCACAGGAGGCTCCTACGAGCAGTACTTC,CSASGPTGGSYEQYF
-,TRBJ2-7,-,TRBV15,TGTGCCACCGCATCCAGTCACGGCCACGAGCAGTACTTC,CATASSHGHEQYF
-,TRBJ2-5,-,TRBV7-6,TGTGCCAGCAGCCCCATGGGGGAATACGAGAGGACCCAGTACTTC,CASSPMGEYERTQYF
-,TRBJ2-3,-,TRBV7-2,TGTGCCAGCAGCCGCGAGGTGGTCACAGATACGCAGTATTTT,CASSREVVTDTQYF
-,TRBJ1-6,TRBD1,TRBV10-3,TGTGCCATCAGTGAGTCGGACAGGGGGCTAGGGAATTCACCCCTCCACTTT,CAISESDRGLGNSPLHF